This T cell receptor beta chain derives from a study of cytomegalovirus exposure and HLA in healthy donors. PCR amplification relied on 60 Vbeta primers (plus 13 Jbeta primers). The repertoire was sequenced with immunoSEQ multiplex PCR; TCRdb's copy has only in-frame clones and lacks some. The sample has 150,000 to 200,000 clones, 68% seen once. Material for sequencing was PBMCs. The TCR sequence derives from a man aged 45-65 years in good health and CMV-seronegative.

In nucleotides, the CDR3 is TGTGCCAGCAGCTTGGGGGTGGGGGGAGTTATGAACACTGAAGCTTTCTTT. This translates into CASSLGVGGVMNTEAFF. The rearrangement uses TRBV11-2 and TRBJ1-1, with D maybe TRBD1 (5 bases). The germline V and J ends were trimmed by 3 bases and 0 bases, with 17 bases remaining between them. CDR1 SGHAT and CDR2 FQNNGV come from the germline V gene. This CDR3 is 17 amino acids long.